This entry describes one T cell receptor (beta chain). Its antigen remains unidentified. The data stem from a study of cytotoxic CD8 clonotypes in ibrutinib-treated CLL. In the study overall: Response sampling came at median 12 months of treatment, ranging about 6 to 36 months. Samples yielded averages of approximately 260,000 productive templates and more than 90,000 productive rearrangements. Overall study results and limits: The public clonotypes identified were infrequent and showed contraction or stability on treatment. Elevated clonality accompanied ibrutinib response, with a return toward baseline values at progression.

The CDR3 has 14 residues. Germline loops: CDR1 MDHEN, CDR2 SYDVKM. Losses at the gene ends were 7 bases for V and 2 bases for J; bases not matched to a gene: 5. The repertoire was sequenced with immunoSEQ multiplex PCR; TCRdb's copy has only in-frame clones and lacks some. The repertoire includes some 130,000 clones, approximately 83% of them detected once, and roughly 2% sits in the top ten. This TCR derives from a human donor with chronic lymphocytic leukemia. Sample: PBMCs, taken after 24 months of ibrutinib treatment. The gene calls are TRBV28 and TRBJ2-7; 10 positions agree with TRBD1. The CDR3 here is CASITTGGTYEQYF. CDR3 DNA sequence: TGTGCCAGCATTACGACAGGGGGCACCTACGAGCAGTACTTC.